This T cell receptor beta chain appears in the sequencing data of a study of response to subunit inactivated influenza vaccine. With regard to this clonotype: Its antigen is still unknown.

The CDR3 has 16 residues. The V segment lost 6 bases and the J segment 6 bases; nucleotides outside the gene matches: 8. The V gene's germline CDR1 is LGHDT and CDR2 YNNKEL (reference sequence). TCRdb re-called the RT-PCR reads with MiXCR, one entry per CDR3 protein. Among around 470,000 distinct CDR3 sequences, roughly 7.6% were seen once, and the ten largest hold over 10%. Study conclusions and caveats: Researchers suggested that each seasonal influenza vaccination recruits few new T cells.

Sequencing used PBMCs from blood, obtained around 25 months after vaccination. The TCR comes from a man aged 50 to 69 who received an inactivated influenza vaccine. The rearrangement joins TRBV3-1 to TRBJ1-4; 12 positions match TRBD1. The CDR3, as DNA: TGTGCCAGCAGACACGGGACAGGGGGCCGGTATGAAAAACTGTTTTTT. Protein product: CASRHGTGGRYEKLFF.